The source of this T cell receptor (beta chain) is a study of CD8 T cells in Susac syndrome. The study, taken as a whole, reports: By the study's own acknowledgment, its TCR sequencing and HLA analysis included relatively few individuals.

The V end lost 4 bases, the J end lost 0 bases, and 11 bases lay between the germline ends. The CDR3 covers 16 residues. The germline gives CDR1 SGHNT, CDR2 YYREEE (reference sequence). Reverse transcription of 0.5 to 1 ug RNA was performed with random hexamers. TCRdb ran MiXCR on the immunoSEQ multiplex PCR reads and lists one entry per CDR3 protein. The table lists around 300,000 distinct CDR3 sequences, over 75% of them singletons. Concerning this clonotype itself: What it binds is not known.

The specimen sequenced was CD8+ T cells from PBMCs. The chain employs TRBV5-4 and TRBJ2-6, with D perhaps TRBD2 (6 bases). The TCR was taken from a human donor with multiple sclerosis. The CDR3 DNA sequence: TGTGCCAGCAGCACCGACGGGAGCTCTGGGGCCAACGTCCTGACTTTC. It specifies CASSTDGSSGANVLTF.